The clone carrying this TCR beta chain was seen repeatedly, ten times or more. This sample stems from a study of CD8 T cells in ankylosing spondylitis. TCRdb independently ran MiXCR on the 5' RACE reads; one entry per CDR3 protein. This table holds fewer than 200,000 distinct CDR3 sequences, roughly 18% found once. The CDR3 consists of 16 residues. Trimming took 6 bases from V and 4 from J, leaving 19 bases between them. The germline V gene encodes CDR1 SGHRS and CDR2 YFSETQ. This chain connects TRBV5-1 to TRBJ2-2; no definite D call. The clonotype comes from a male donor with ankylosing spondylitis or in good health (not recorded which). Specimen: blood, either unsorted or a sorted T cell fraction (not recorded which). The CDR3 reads CASTPPASVGTGELFF. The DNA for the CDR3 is TGCGCCAGCACCCCCCCGGCAAGTGTAGGCACCGGGGAGCTGTTTTTT. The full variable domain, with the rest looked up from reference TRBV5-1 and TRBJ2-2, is KAGVTQTPRYLIKTRGQQVTLSCSPISGHRSVSWYQQTPGQGLQFLFEYFSETQRNKGNFPGRFSGRQFSNSRSEMNVSTLELGDSALYLCASTPPASVGTGELFFGEGSRLTVL.